The rows below give T cell receptor beta chains drawn from one sample of a study of CD8 T cell repertoires and HIV-1 epitope variants. Data came from immunoSEQ multiplex PCR; TCRdb stores just in-frame clones and leaves some out. The repertoire includes about 5,300 clones, about 63% of them detected once, and around two fifths sits in the top ten. Their specific antigens are unknown. The sequenced material came from cultured CD8+ T cells derived from PBMCs. The receptors come from a male donor with HIV. Both conserved end residues are part of each CDR3. Each record gives: CDR3 protein, D gene, V gene, J gene. The D gene is left open where the match is weak.

CDR3: CASSLRANTEAFF
D: .
V: TRBV6-6
J: TRBJ1-1

CDR3: CASSLDPTDFNYGYTF
D: .
V: TRBV28
J: TRBJ1-2

CDR3: CASSLASPVRGDEQFF
D: .
V: TRBV5-1
J: TRBJ2-1

CDR3: CASSFAGSGSITYEQYF
D: .
V: TRBV28
J: TRBJ2-7

CDR3: CASSGLVAANEQFF
D: TRBD2
V: TRBV13
J: TRBJ2-1

CDR3: CASSSRRGKRETQYF
D: .
V: TRBV14
J: TRBJ2-5

CDR3: CASGRDDYGYTF
D: .
V: TRBV11-2
J: TRBJ1-2

CDR3: CASSVALTGGLSEQFF
D: TRBD1
V: TRBV9
J: TRBJ2-1

CDR3: CASSETGSHHEQFF
D: .
V: TRBV6-1
J: TRBJ2-1

CDR3: CASSLSISPDRLFF
D: .
V: TRBV27
J: TRBJ1-4

CDR3: CASSQDDEQYF
D: .
V: TRBV4-2
J: TRBJ2-7

CDR3: CASRVTGVTSNTEAFF
D: TRBD1
V: TRBV7-3
J: TRBJ1-1

CDR3: CASSTAGGGEEQYF
D: TRBD2
V: TRBV27
J: TRBJ2-7

CDR3: CASSYGRYNEQFF
D: .
V: TRBV6-5
J: TRBJ2-1

CDR3: CASSPTSEYNEQFF
D: .
V: TRBV11-2
J: TRBJ2-1

CDR3: CASSIAEGARMGGYTF
D: .
V: TRBV19
J: TRBJ1-2

CDR3: CASSFGTLSGTGELFF
D: .
V: TRBV28
J: TRBJ2-2

CDR3: CASSVVSGGKNIQYF
D: .
V: TRBV9
J: TRBJ2-4

CDR3: CASSLQGRSTDTQYF
D: .
V: TRBV5-1
J: TRBJ2-3

CDR3: CASSSELAKNIQYF
D: .
V: TRBV6-6
J: TRBJ2-4

CDR3: CASTRSPSGGLSGANVLTF
D: TRBD2
V: TRBV9
J: TRBJ2-6

CDR3: CASSLWNTEAFF
D: .
V: TRBV11-2
J: TRBJ1-1

CDR3: CASSQPGTTNGETQYF
D: TRBD2
V: TRBV5-4
J: TRBJ2-5

CDR3: CASSFVGSGAYGYTF
D: .
V: TRBV9
J: TRBJ1-2

CDR3: CASRVRGADDSPLHF
D: .
V: TRBV6-5
J: TRBJ1-6

CDR3: CASSQVRLNEQFF
D: .
V: TRBV14
J: TRBJ2-1

CDR3: CASSIEAREPYEQYF
D: .
V: TRBV19
J: TRBJ2-7

CDR3: CASSSDSQYNEQFF
D: .
V: TRBV6-5
J: TRBJ2-1

CDR3: CASSRQGVVYGYTF
D: TRBD1
V: TRBV7-9
J: TRBJ1-2

CDR3: CATSRSRGTDEAFF
D: TRBD1
V: TRBV15
J: TRBJ1-1

CDR3: CASSPRTGGENTEAFF
D: TRBD1
V: TRBV19
J: TRBJ1-1

CDR3: CASSVAGGPPYNEQFF
D: TRBD2
V: TRBV5-5
J: TRBJ2-1

CDR3: CASSLYRRDSYEQYF
D: TRBD1
V: TRBV7-9
J: TRBJ2-7

CDR3: CASSSSGTSTDNEQFF
D: TRBD2
V: TRBV19
J: TRBJ2-1

CDR3: CASSPTGTEAYEQYF
D: TRBD1
V: TRBV28
J: TRBJ2-7

CDR3: CASRAGAGDNEKLFF
D: .
V: TRBV9
J: TRBJ1-4

CDR3: CASSLLNRQGGNEQFF
D: TRBD1
V: TRBV27
J: TRBJ2-1

CDR3: CASSSPLGGETQYF
D: .
V: TRBV28
J: TRBJ2-5

CDR3: CASSLGTRGYTF
D: .
V: TRBV5-4
J: TRBJ1-2

CDR3: CASSAGTYGYTF
D: .
V: TRBV5-6
J: TRBJ1-2

CDR3: CASSQPGLEKETQYF
D: .
V: TRBV7-9
J: TRBJ2-5

CDR3: CASSYPGQGHRGAVF
D: TRBD1
V: TRBV6-5
J: TRBJ2-2